Detailed here is one T cell receptor (beta chain). No antigen is known for it. This record comes from a study of T cell responses to AZD1222 COVID-19 vaccine. Study background: The study pooled second doses at about 4 or about 12 weeks. Study results and caveats: Close to half of spike-specific TCRs reportedly recognize unmutated variant regions. Baseline seropositivity characterized only a handful of AZD1222 recipients.

Assay: immunoSEQ multiplex PCR; the TCRdb copy retains only in-frame clones and omits some. The data hold about 120,000 clones, with 80% to 95% observed a single time. This sequence originates from an adult in good health. This specimen consisted of peripheral blood, obtained on day 0 of AZD1222 vaccination.

The CDR3 DNA follows: TGTGCCAGCAGCCAAGATAGCCTAGCGGGGGTCCCCACCGGGGAGCTGTTTTTT. Translated, it gives CASSQDSLAGVPTGELFF. The V gene is TRBV4-2, the J gene TRBJ2-2; 10 nucleotides match TRBD2. V gave up 0 bases and J gave up 4 bases; unmatched junction bases: 8. The CDR3 extends over 18 amino acids. Germline values: CDR1 LGHNA, CDR2 YNFKEQ.